This T cell receptor beta chain was recorded in a study of blood T cells in healthy people across ages. Overall study findings and caveats: More naive CD4+ cells and higher diversity were found in long-lived than in aged donors. The study found TCR beta diversity correlated strongly with naive T cell percentage.

All donors came from Russia, were Caucasian and healthy, and spanned ages about 6 to 95. Each donor gave roughly 9.1 milliliters of peripheral blood. Ten or more counts support this clonotype. The antigen is not known. The authors ran a second PCR of about 7 to 11 cycles using a sample-barcoded 5' primer and a J-beta primer mix. MiXCR, run by TCRdb on the 5' RACE reads, gives a single entry per CDR3 protein. The data show around 2 million distinct CDR3 sequences, 39% seen once. Germline values: CDR1 SGHKS, CDR2 YYEKEE (reference sequence). The V end lost 3 bases, the J end lost 4 bases, and 17 bases lay between the germline ends. CDR3 length: 17 residues.

The TCR sequence derives from a human donor in good health. The rearrangement uses TRBV5-5 and TRBJ2-6; D is perhaps TRBD1 (6 bases). Sequences were obtained from blood. CDR3 sequence reads: CASSWGTGTGGANVLTF. CDR3 DNA: TGTGCCAGCAGCTGGGGCACAGGGACGGGCGGGGCCAACGTCCTGACTTTC. Full variable domain (outside the CDR3, taken from reference TRBV5-5 and TRBJ2-6): DAGVTQSPTHLIKTRGQQVTLRCSPISGHKSVSWYQQVLGQGPQFIFQYYEKEERGRGNFPDRFSARQFPNYSSELNVNALLLGDSALYLCASSWGTGTGGANVLTFGAGSRLTVL.